The 21 T cell receptor beta chains below come from one sample, sequenced in a study of T cell clones after liver transplantation (dated by TCRdb to about 2019). Sample time point, as interpreted from the label and publication: pre-transplant. The library was generated by the immunoSEQ multiplex PCR assay. TCRdb limited this immuneACCESS table to in-frame rearrangements with V and J called. A share of clones is missing; checked studies link under half to unresolved V genes, and the rest is unexplained. The sample contains tens of thousands of clones, roughly 90% of them found a single time. The ten largest make up less than 3% of the sample. This sample comprised CD4+ T cells from blood, obtained before liver transplant. The receptor set was obtained from a human donor who received a liver transplant.

The J gene is TRBJ2-2, the V gene TRBV5-6, with a possible D match to TRBD1 (5 bases). The germline V gene has CDR1 SGHDT and CDR2 YYEEEE. The CDR3 spans 18 residues. V lost 4 bases to trimming and J lost 2 bases, with 21 bases between them. The CDR3 spells CASSPPRAGQLNTGELFF. CDR3 in DNA: TGTGCCAGCAGCCCTCCCCGAGCAGGGCAACTAAACACCGGGGAGCTGTTTTTT. The full variable domain, in which reference TRBV5-6 and TRBJ2-2 provide the parts outside the CDR3, is DAGVTQSPTHLIKTRGQQVTLRCSPKSGHDTVSWYQQALGQGPQFIFQYYEEEERQRGNFPDRFSGHQFPNYSSELNVNALLLGDSALYLCASSPPRAGQLNTGELFFGEGSRLTVL.

The chain combines TRBV2 with TRBJ2-1, with TRBD2 matching over 11 bases. This CDR3 is 15 amino acids long. The junction had 6 bases not matched to a gene; V was cut back by 5 bases and J by 6 bases. Germline assignment: CDR1 SNHLY and CDR2 FYNNEI. The CDR3 region is CASSQTSGRGNEQFF. CDR3 nucleotides: TGTGCCAGCAGTCAAACTAGCGGGAGAGGCAATGAGCAGTTCTTC. Filled out from reference TRBV2 and TRBJ2-1, the complete variable domain reads EPEVTQTPSHQVTQMGQEVILRCVPISNHLYFYWYRQILGQKVEFLVSFYNNEISEKSEIFDDQFSVERPDGSNFTLKIRSTKLEDSAMYFCASSQTSGRGNEQFFGPGTRLTVL.

The gene calls are TRBV11-2 and TRBJ1-1; tentative D call: TRBD1 (6 bases). Germline assignment: CDR1 SGHAT and CDR2 FQNNGV. Trimming removed 2 bases from V and 11 bases from J, with 18 bases in between. The CDR3 totals 14 residues. CDR3 in amino acids: CASSLSYPQGTAFF. CDR3 nucleotide sequence: TGTGCCAGCAGCTTATCATACCCACAGGGAACGGCTTTCTTT.

The chain recombines TRBV10-3 with TRBJ1-5; 9 nucleotides match TRBD1. CDR1 is ENHRY and CDR2 is SYGVKD in the germline V gene. V trimming: 8 bases; J trimming: 5 bases; junction bases outside the gene matches: 4. The CDR3 covers 13 residues. The CDR3 region is CAIGRDRDQPQHF. The CDR3 bases are TGTGCCATCGGCCGGGACAGGGATCAGCCCCAGCATTTT.

The chain combines TRBV7-6 with TRBJ2-5; D possibly uses TRBD1 or TRBD2 (5 bases each). The germline gives CDR1 SGHVS, CDR2 FNYEAQ. Trimming removed 6 bases from V and 4 bases from J, with 15 bases in between. The CDR3 has 14 residues. The chain's CDR3 is CASSPDSEGETQYF. Written as DNA, the CDR3 is TGTGCCAGCAGTCCAGACAGTGAGGGAGAGACCCAGTACTTC.

The chain employs TRBV6-1 and TRBJ2-7; tentatively, D is TRBD1 (5 bases). There are 15 residues in the CDR3. Per the germline V gene, CDR1 is MNHNS and CDR2 is SASEGT. The ends were cut back, 3 bases at V and 4 bases at J, with 16 bases in the middle. The CDR3 loop reads CASSDSQVLGYEQYF. In DNA, the CDR3 is TGTGCCAGCAGTGATTCACAGGTTCTCGGTTACGAGCAGTACTTC.

This clone is labeled as medium-sized. This chain links TRBV18 with TRBJ2-7; D possibly matches TRBD1 or TRBD2 (5 bases each). This CDR3 comprises 14 residues. Germline V gene lookup returns CDR1 KGHSH and CDR2 LQKENI. Trimming shortened V by 2 bases and J by 2 bases, and 10 bases separated the two germline ends. This chain's CDR3 is CASSPAQGPYEQYF. The CDR3 nucleotides are TGTGCCAGCTCACCAGCCCAGGGACCCTACGAGCAGTACTTC.

The rearrangement joins TRBV2 to TRBJ1-1; D is undetermined. The CDR3 consists of 13 residues. CDR1 and CDR2 from the germline V gene are SNHLY and FYNNEI. Trimming left V 7 bases short and J 5 bases short, with 14 bases between. CDR3 sequence reads: CASMEGVETEAFF. CDR3 bases: TGTGCCAGCATGGAGGGTGTTGAAACTGAAGCTTTCTTT.

The J gene is TRBJ2-7, the V gene TRBV18; 9 positions match TRBD2. The CDR3 loop spans 15 amino acids. Looked up from germline, CDR1 is KGHSH and CDR2 is LQKENI. With V trimmed by 1 base and J by 2 bases, 3 bases remained unmatched. CDR3 region: CASSPLASGTYEQYF. In DNA form, the CDR3 reads TGTGCCAGCTCACCACTCGCTAGCGGGACCTACGAGCAGTACTTC.

The chain employs TRBV7-2 and TRBJ2-7; TRBD2 matches 9 bases. Germline values: CDR1 SGHTA, CDR2 FQGNSA. V lost 3 bases to trimming and J lost 2 bases; unmatched junction nucleotides: 8. The CDR3 spans 16 residues. For the CDR3, the DNA is TGTGCCAGCAGCTTGCTCCTAGCGGGAAGAACCTACGAGCAGTACTTC. It encodes CASSLLLAGRTYEQYF.

The chain employs TRBV11-3 and TRBJ2-2; 7 positions agree with TRBD1. There are 14 residues in the CDR3. The J segment lost 3 bases and the V segment lost 2 bases, leaving 0 bases of the junction unmatched. The germline V gene encodes CDR1 SGHNT and CDR2 YENEEA. Here the CDR3 reads CASSLQGDTGELFF. CDR3 coding DNA: TGTGCCAGCAGCTTACAGGGGGACACCGGGGAGCTGTTTTTT. Combining the CDR3 with reference TRBV11-3 and TRBJ2-2 gives the whole variable domain EAGVVQSPRYKIIEKKQPVAFWCNPISGHNTLYWYLQNLGQGPELLIRYENEEAVDDSQLPKDRFSAERLKGVDSTLKIQPAELGDSAVYLCASSLQGDTGELFFGEGSRLTVL.

The chain links TRBV27 to TRBJ2-1; the match to TRBD2 covers 8 bases. Germline V lookup: CDR1 MNHEY, CDR2 SMNVEV (reference sequence). The CDR3 is 17 amino acids. V gave up 2 bases and J gave up 0 bases; unmatched junction bases: 6. The CDR3 DNA reads as TGTGCCAGCAGTTTAAGGAGGGCGGGAGGCTCCTACAATGAGCAGTTCTTC. Encoded protein: CASSLRRAGGSYNEQFF.

This chain joins TRBV9 and TRBJ2-7; D is possibly TRBD2 (5 bases). Germline assignment: CDR1 SGDLS and CDR2 YYNGEE. V lost 0 bases, J lost 2 bases, and 12 bases lay in between. CDR3 length: 15 residues. The CDR3 nucleotides read TGTGCCAGCAGCGTAGATGGTAGCGAAACCTACGAGCAGTACTTC. It specifies CASSVDGSETYEQYF. The whole variable domain, remainder taken from reference TRBV9 and TRBJ2-7, is DSGVTQTPKHLITATGQRVTLRCSPRSGDLSVYWYQQSLDQGLQFLIQYYNGEERAKGNILERFSAQQFPDLHSELNLSSLELGDSALYFCASSVDGSETYEQYFGPGTRLTVT.

This chain connects TRBV18 to TRBJ2-3, with D maybe TRBD1 (5 bases). V was pared by 2 bases and J by 5 bases, with 8 bases between. CDR3 length equals 13 residues. Germline V gene data show CDR1 as KGHSH and CDR2 as LQKENI. In DNA, the CDR3 is TGTGCCAGCTCACCAGTGGGGCAAGATACGCAGTATTTT. This translates into CASSPVGQDTQYF.

The chain combines TRBV2 with TRBJ2-2; 7 bases map to TRBD1. The V segment lost 4 bases and the J segment 5 bases; nucleotides outside the gene matches: 16. Germline CDR1 SNHLY, CDR2 FYNNEI. The CDR3 contains 18 residues. CDR3 nucleotides: TGTGCCAGCAGTGTCCCAAGAGTCGGGACAGACGGGACCGGGGAGCTGTTTTTT. Amino acids: CASSVPRVGTDGTGELFF. Using reference TRBV2 and TRBJ2-2 for the parts outside the CDR3, the full variable domain is EPEVTQTPSHQVTQMGQEVILRCVPISNHLYFYWYRQILGQKVEFLVSFYNNEISEKSEIFDDQFSVERPDGSNFTLKIRSTKLEDSAMYFCASSVPRVGTDGTGELFFGEGSRLTVL.

The J gene is TRBJ2-4, the V gene TRBV28, with 9 bases aligning to TRBD1. After removal of 7 bases from V and 7 bases from J, the junction contained 11 bases not matched to a gene. Per the germline V gene, CDR1 is MDHEN and CDR2 is SYDVKM. CDR3 length: 15 amino acids. In nucleotides, the CDR3 is TGTGCCAGCAAGGGAGGGGGGACAGGGACGAACATTCAGTACTTC. Protein: CASKGGGTGTNIQYF.

The chain combines TRBV12-5 with TRBJ1-1; D is uncertain. Germline assignment: CDR1 LGHNT and CDR2 FRNRAP. With 1 base removed from V and 6 bases from J, the gap between germline ends came to 9 bases. The CDR3 is 13 amino acids. CDR3 sequence: CASGLEPEAEAFF. CDR3 nucleotide sequence: TGTGCTAGTGGTTTGGAACCGGAGGCTGAAGCTTTCTTT.

V gene TRBV5-1 combines with J gene TRBJ1-1; 9 bases are a match to TRBD1. This CDR3 is built from 14 residues. The V gene's germline CDR1 is SGHRS and CDR2 YFSETQ. V lost 4 bases to trimming and J lost 2 bases; unmatched junction nucleotides: 3. The CDR3 reads CASSQQGANTEAFF. The DNA for the CDR3 is TGCGCCAGCAGCCAACAGGGGGCTAACACTGAAGCTTTCTTT.

The J gene is TRBJ2-7, the V gene TRBV5-1, with TRBD2 as a possible D gene (5 bases). This CDR3 is built from 16 residues. Germline V CDR1 and CDR2: SGHRS, YFSETQ. V was cut by 4 bases and J by 5 bases, with 22 bases left in between. CDR3 amino acids: CASSPWASPRRDEQYF. Here the CDR3 DNA reads TGCGCCAGCAGCCCTTGGGCTAGCCCCAGAAGGGACGAGCAGTACTTC.

A single count supports this clone. V usage is TRBV11-2 and J usage is TRBJ1-1; no clear D. The CDR3 is made up of 16 amino acids. Germline V gene lookup returns CDR1 SGHAT and CDR2 FQNNGV. Trimming pared 3 bases from V and 0 bases from J, leaving 14 bases between. This chain's CDR3 is CASSFPSTLMNTEAFF. The CDR3 nucleotides read TGTGCCAGCAGCTTCCCCTCGACACTTATGAACACTGAAGCTTTCTTT.

The rearrangement uses TRBV19 and TRBJ2-7; 10 bases map to TRBD1. The CDR3 covers 15 residues. The V gene end was trimmed by 8 bases and the J gene end by 6 bases; junction bases not matched to a gene: 13. Germline V gene data show CDR1 as LNHDA and CDR2 as SQIVND (reference sequence). For the CDR3, the DNA is TGTGCCAGTGGCCAAGCCGCGGGACAGGGGTCCGAGCAGTACTTC. This codes for CASGQAAGQGSEQYF.